Below are 19 T cell receptor beta chains sequenced from a single sample in a study of cytomegalovirus exposure and HLA in healthy donors. PCR used 60 Vbeta primers and 13 Jbeta primers. The protocol was immunoSEQ multiplex PCR, while the TCRdb copy is restricted to in-frame clones and leaves out a portion. The profile covers 130,000 to 150,000 clones, with around 84% appearing a single time and roughly 3.1% taken by the ten largest. Source material: PBMCs. All receptors derive from a man aged 35 to 55 in good health and CMV-seropositive.

V is TRBV6-1 and J is TRBJ2-7; D might be TRBD1 (6 bases). V was cut by 6 bases and J by 3 bases, with 9 bases left in between. The CDR3 is 12 residues long. The germline V gene has CDR1 MNHNS and CDR2 SASEGT. CDR3 sequence (DNA): TGTGCCAGCAGGGACAGCCTCTACGAGCAGTACTTC. This gives the protein CASRDSLYEQYF.

The chain uses TRBV11-3 and TRBJ2-7, with 9 bases that match TRBD2. CDR1 SGHNT and CDR2 YENEEA come from the germline V gene. V was clipped by 5 bases and J by 5 bases; unmatched bases: 7. The CDR3 runs 14 residues. This CDR3 reads CASSAGTSPHEQYF. The DNA of the CDR3 is TGTGCCAGCAGCGCAGGGACTAGCCCCCACGAGCAGTACTTC.

The gene calls are TRBV7-5 and TRBJ1-4; the DNA was not compared with TRBD1, the D call given in the table. TRBV7-5 counts as a pseudogene. This CDR3 region has 13 residues. The CDR3: CASSLKGNEKLFF. CDR3 nucleotides: TGTGCCAGCAGCTTGAAGGGGAATGAAAAACTGTTTTTT.

The J gene is TRBJ1-5, the V gene TRBV19; a weak D match, TRBD1 (5 bases). V was shortened by 5 bases and J by 4 bases, with 21 bases between the two germline ends. Germline V CDR1 and CDR2: LNHDA, SQIVND (reference sequence). The CDR3 runs 17 residues. DNA for the CDR3: TGTGCCAGTAGTGGACGGTCGGGGGACCCGGAAAATCAGCCCCAGCATTTT. This gives the protein CASSGRSGDPENQPQHF.

The chain employs TRBV5-1 and TRBJ2-1; a possible D gene is TRBD1 (6 bases). Deletions cut 2 bases from V and 1 base from J, with 10 bases between. Germline V gene sequence: CDR1 SGHRS, CDR2 YFSETQ. The CDR3 extends over 15 amino acids. CDR3 nucleotides: TGCGCCAGCAGCTTTACGACAGGTTCCTACAATGAGCAGTTCTTC. Translating gives CASSFTTGSYNEQFF.

This chain links TRBV7-3 with TRBJ2-1; 7 nucleotides match TRBD2. The length of the CDR3 is 16 residues. The V gene end was trimmed by 6 bases and the J gene end by 3 bases; junction bases not matched to a gene: 11. In germline, CDR1 is SGHTA, CDR2 FQGTGA. The CDR3 loop is CASSQTGTTYYNEQFF. The CDR3 bases are TGTGCCAGCAGTCAAACCGGGACTACCTACTACAATGAGCAGTTCTTC.

The chain's CDR3 is CASSPGRGTRGDEQFF. CDR3 coding DNA: TGTGCCAGCAGTCCTGGGAGGGGAACCCGAGGCGATGAGCAGTTCTTC. The chain has TRBV7-8 and TRBJ2-1; 7 nucleotides agree with TRBD2. The trim removed 6 bases at V and 8 bases at J, leaving 16 bases unmatched. The CDR3 is 16 amino acids. Germline V gene sequence: CDR1 SGHVS, CDR2 FQNEAQ.

The V call is TRBV19, the J call TRBJ1-1; D is uncertain. The ends were cut back, 6 bases at V and 5 bases at J, with 16 bases in the middle. This CDR3 spans 14 amino acids. In germline, CDR1 is LNHDA, CDR2 SQIVND (reference sequence). The CDR3 DNA is TGTGCCAGTAGAGCGGGAGTCGTAGGGACTGAAGCTTTCTTT. Translated, it gives CASRAGVVGTEAFF.

This clone was picked up one time. The V gene is TRBV7-6, the J gene TRBJ2-5; D possibly corresponds to TRBD1 (5 bases). The CDR3 has 14 residues. Trimming removed 1 base from V and 5 bases from J, with 11 bases in between. Germline CDR1 and CDR2: SGHVS and FNYEAQ. DNA of the CDR3: TGTGCCAGCAGCTTAGAATTCAGGGCGGAGACCCAGTACTTC. It codes for CASSLEFRAETQYF. The full variable domain, rest sourced from reference TRBV7-6 and TRBJ2-5, is GAGVSQSPRYKVTKRGQDVALRCDPISGHVSLYWYRQALGQGPEFLTYFNYEAQQDKSGLPNDRFSAERPEGSISTLTIQRTEQRDSAMYRCASSLEFRAETQYFGPGTRLLVL.

The chain has TRBV7-9 and TRBJ2-5; 8 nucleotides match TRBD1. This CDR3 has 13 residues. The germline gives CDR1 SEHNR, CDR2 FQNEAQ (reference sequence). V shed 4 bases and J 7 bases; nucleotides not matched to a gene: 5. CDR3 DNA sequence: TGTGCCAGCAGCTCGACAGGGGATCGGACCCAGTACTTC. It yields the protein CASSSTGDRTQYF.

The V gene is TRBV15, the J gene TRBJ2-3, with TRBD2 identical over 8 bases. The CDR3 contains 16 residues. V was clipped by 3 bases and J by 1 base; unmatched bases: 6. The V gene's germline CDR1 is LNHNV and CDR2 YYDKDF (reference sequence). The DNA of the CDR3 is TGTGCCACCAGCAGGCTACTAGCGGAGCGCACAGATACGCAGTATTTT. Protein product: CATSRLLAERTDTQYF.

The chain recombines TRBV19 with TRBJ1-5; TRBD1 agrees at 12 bases. The CDR3 has 16 residues. J was trimmed by 7 bases and V by 5 bases; bases with no gene match: 9. Looked up from germline, CDR1 is LNHDA and CDR2 is SQIVND (reference sequence). CDR3 region: CASSRPGQGAWQPQHF. The CDR3 nucleotides are TGTGCCAGTAGTCGTCCGGGACAGGGGGCTTGGCAGCCCCAGCATTTT.

The genes are TRBV5-1 and TRBJ2-1; 7 bases agree with TRBD2. This CDR3 comprises 15 residues. Germline V lookup: CDR1 SGHRS, CDR2 YFSETQ. The junction had 3 bases not matched to a gene; V was cut back by 0 bases and J by 3 bases. CDR3 DNA sequence: TGCGCCAGCAGCTTGGCCGCGGGAGTCTACAATGAGCAGTTCTTC. Amino acid sequence: CASSLAAGVYNEQFF.

This chain uses TRBV9 with TRBJ2-3; TRBD2 aligns across 7 bases. The junction had 14 bases not matched to a gene; V was cut back by 5 bases and J by 11 bases. The germline gives CDR1 SGDLS, CDR2 YYNGEE. This CDR3 region has 14 residues. This CDR3 is CASSPFPLAAKQYF. CDR3 nucleotide sequence: TGTGCCAGCAGTCCATTCCCCCTAGCGGCAAAGCAGTATTTT.

This clone was observed a single time. V and J are TRBV7-9 and TRBJ1-2; tentatively, D is TRBD1 (5 bases). With 8 bases removed from V and 3 bases from J, the gap between germline ends came to 25 bases. CDR3 length: 17 amino acids. Germline V gives CDR1 SEHNR, CDR2 FQNEAQ (reference sequence). DNA of the CDR3: TGTGCCAGCCGCACCAACTTGGGGCCCTGGAGTGACTATGGCTACACCTTC. Translating it yields CASRTNLGPWSDYGYTF.

This clone was observed once. The chain uses TRBV28 and TRBJ2-1, with TRBD2 matching 14 bases. Germline trimming cut 3 bases from V and 9 bases from J; bases unmatched to any gene: 7. CDR1 and CDR2 (germline): MDHEN, SYDVKM. The CDR3 has 16 residues. The DNA of the CDR3 is TGTGCCAGCAGTTTTCCGGGACTAGCGGGAGAGGGTGAGCAGTTCTTC. It yields the protein CASSFPGLAGEGEQFF.

The V gene is TRBV21-1, the J gene TRBJ2-3; the table's D call of TRBD1 was not tested on the DNA. TRBV21-1 is recorded as a pseudogene. The CDR3 contains 13 residues. CDR3: CASSKRGVDTQYF. CDR3 coding DNA: TGTGCCAGCAGCAAAAGGGGTGTGGATACGCAGTATTTT.

J is TRBJ2-7 and V is TRBV6-1, with a possible D match to TRBD1 (6 bases). The germline V gene encodes CDR1 MNHNS and CDR2 SASEGT. V lost 10 bases, J lost 1 base, and 17 bases lay in between. The CDR3 is 14 residues long. The CDR3 reads CATLKQGDSYEQYF. DNA of the CDR3: TGTGCCACCTTAAAACAGGGTGATTCCTACGAGCAGTACTTC.

The chain uses TRBV5-1 and TRBJ2-5, with a possible D match to TRBD1 (5 bases). This CDR3 contains 15 residues. CDR1 and CDR2 from the germline V gene are SGHRS and YFSETQ. V was cut by 0 bases and J by 5 bases, with 14 bases left in between. CDR3 nucleotide sequence: TGCGCCAGCAGCTTGGGGCAGGGAAGTCTCGAGACCCAGTACTTC. It translates to CASSLGQGSLETQYF. Based on the CDR3 plus reference TRBV5-1 and TRBJ2-5, the full variable domain is KAGVTQTPRYLIKTRGQQVTLSCSPISGHRSVSWYQQTPGQGLQFLFEYFSETQRNKGNFPGRFSGRQFSNSRSEMNVSTLELGDSALYLCASSLGQGSLETQYFGPGTRLLVL.